The 6 T cell receptor beta chains reported below all come from one sample, sequenced in a study of TIL therapy for anti-PD-1-resistant metastatic lung cancer. Sequencing used immunoSEQ v3. TCRdb's copy holds only in-frame clones and misses some; the assay was immunoSEQ multiplex PCR. The sample contains tens of thousands of clones, around 79% of which appear only once. The time point here: pre-treatment sample, taken before nivolumab and TIL therapy. The specimen comprised blood, sampled at baseline. These receptors came from a woman aged 30 to 85 with non-small cell lung cancer.

This chain uses TRBV10-3 with TRBJ2-3, with 11 bases matching TRBD2. The trim removed 0 bases at V and 5 bases at J, leaving 7 bases unmatched. This CDR3 contains 17 residues. Looked up from germline, CDR1 is ENHRY and CDR2 is SYGVKD. The CDR3: CAISESILAGAQDTQYF. The DNA of the CDR3 is TGTGCCATCAGTGAGTCGATACTAGCGGGAGCCCAAGATACGCAGTATTTT.

The V call is TRBV5-6, the J call TRBJ1-2; D ambiguous. This CDR3 has 13 amino acids. CDR1 SGHDT and CDR2 YYEEEE come from the germline V gene. V was trimmed by 0 bases and J by 6 bases, leaving 9 bases between them. The CDR3 is CASSLDYGNGYTF. In DNA form, the CDR3 reads TGTGCCAGCAGCTTGGATTATGGCAATGGCTACACCTTC.

The chain couples TRBV4-2 to TRBJ2-5; 7 nucleotides align to TRBD1. The J call may not be correct, given that the DNA end is closer to TRBJ2-7. Germline-derived CDR1 and CDR2 are LGHNA and YNFKEQ. The CDR3 consists of 16 residues. The CDR3 DNA sequence: TGTGCCAGCAGCCAAGATGCGGCAGGGGGAGACTACGAGCAGTACTTC. Translated, it gives CASSQDAAGGDYEQYF.

V is TRBV2 and J is TRBJ2-3; 7 bases are shared with TRBD2. CDR3 length equals 14 residues. The germline V gene has CDR1 SNHLY and CDR2 FYNNEI. J gave up 8 bases and V 7 bases, and 12 bases lay outside the gene matches. This chain's CDR3 is CASTTRAGDGTQYF. The CDR3 DNA sequence: TGTGCCAGCACCACGAGGGCGGGGGACGGTACGCAGTATTTT.

Turning to this clone: One end of the junction is discordant with germline, which a read error may explain. The CDR3 sequence: CASSLYQLAGPPLDF. DNA for the CDR3: TGTGCCAGCAGCTTATATCAACTAGCGGGGCCCCCGTTGGACTTC. J is TRBJ2-7 and V is TRBV11-2; the match to TRBD2 covers 10 bases. CDR3 size: 15 residues. Per the germline V gene, CDR1 is SGHAT and CDR2 is FQNNGV.

The chain is built from TRBV6-1 and TRBJ1-4; D uncertain. The V end lost 1 base, the J end lost 8 bases, and 14 bases lay between the germline ends. CDR3 size: 15 residues. CDR1 is MNHNS and CDR2 is SASEGT in the germline V gene. CDR3 in amino acids: CASSEGRKGREKLFF. The DNA for the CDR3 is TGTGCCAGCAGTGAAGGGAGGAAAGGGAGAGAAAAACTGTTTTTT.